This T cell receptor (beta chain) derives from a study of blood T cell repertoires in COVID-19 (dated by TCRdb to 2020 to 2021). About the full investigation: Samples covering the acute and convalescent phases of COVID-19 were provided by collaborators in the United States, Italy and Spain. The prospective study material was composed of cDNA or gDNA derived from T cells, B-cell-depleted T cells, or PBMCs. Subjects who had been exposed to COVID-19, were actively infected with it, or had recovered from it provided the deeply sampled blood TCRbeta repertoires that made up the dataset. The repertoires were made available in a free public database intended to serve as a resource for research on the immune response to SARS-CoV-2. Samples came from the ongoing ImmuneRACE study (first 160 participants) plus 1,254 subjects from 6 global collaborators. Nearly every sample came with metadata listing a de-identified subject ID, COVID-19 status, age in years and sex. HLA class I and class II types, where available, came from metadata supplied by the sample provider rather than from assay-based typing. Study-wide conclusions, independent of this receptor: The quantity of clinical and demographic metadata differed by source and by participant and was supplied without curation.

V and J are trimmed by 1 base and 5 bases, and the gene matches miss 2 bases of the junction. The germline V gene encodes CDR1 SNHLY and CDR2 FYNNEI. Inclusive of the bounding cysteine and phenylalanine, the CDR3 is 14 residues long. Solely the CDR3 DNA is kept, with 42 bases framed from the first base. For this clone: What antigen it recognizes has not been identified. Qualities for individual bases were not recorded, and no much larger clone is one base off. The sample contains more than one DNA sequence encoding this CDR3.

One collaborating source in Seattle enrolled patients while the patients were actively infected and followed the patients over time throughout the course of disease. Collaborating institutions collected whole blood in K2EDTA tubes following their own protocols. Collaborator samples were shipped for TCRbeta analysis as frozen whole blood, isolated PBMCs, or DNA extracted from either sample type. TCRbeta CDR3 regions were amplified from genomic DNA by means of the immunoSEQ Assay, a bias-controlled multiplex PCR. The study's own analysis went as follows. Nucleated cell counts per sample were estimated from amplification of reference gene primers within the assay. To quantify the absolute abundance of each unique TCRbeta CDR3 rearrangement, sequence reads were collapsed and filtered. For each sample, productive Simpson clonality was calculated as the square root of Simpson's diversity index across productive rearrangements. Not all clones reach the TCRdb copy of this immuneACCESS table, which keeps in-frame sequences only. Checked studies attribute under half of the gap to unresolved V genes and leave the rest unexplained. V and J calls and clone size follow that table, whereas D and trimming were derived from the DNA. The sample yields fewer than 200,000 clones; 75% to 85% were counted once. In total, the top ten clones hold about 12% of the sample.

The sequencing input was peripheral blood. The chain employs TRBV2 and TRBJ2-5; TRBD1 matches 9 bases in the middle. The source is a woman of 80 years or more with COVID-19, enrolled during active disease. CDR3 region: CASSEDRGRETQYF. The DNA reads as follows: TGTGCCAGCAGTGAAGACAGGGGGCGGGAGACCCAGTACTTC. The full variable domain, completed from the reference TRBV2 and TRBJ2-5 proteins outside the CDR3, reads EPEVTQTPSHQVTQMGQEVILRCVPISNHLYFYWYRQILGQKVEFLVSFYNNEISEKSEIFDDQFSVERPDGSNFTLKIRSTKLEDSAMYFCASSEDRGRETQYFGPGTRLLVL.